Sequencing of this T cell receptor (beta chain) was carried out in a study of T cells in Graves' hyperthyroidism and ophthalmopathy. The TCR beta CDR3 regions underwent amplification using RNA transcripts as the source. The HTBI primer set drove a first-round RT-PCR of the TCR CDR3. Using its own MiXCR run on the multiplex PCR reads, TCRdb lists one record per CDR3 protein. The data contain about 98,000 distinct CDR3 sequences, around 42% of them singletons. Germline V CDR1 and CDR2: MNHNY, SVGAGI (reference sequence). CDR3 size: 14 residues. Clinicians diagnosed patients from clinical symptoms, serum thyroxine and TRAb, thyroid ultrasound and orbital computed tomography. This clonotype was counted at least ten times. What it binds is unknown. Study findings and constraints: Blood also contained most expanded thyroid clonotypes above 0.001.

This chain uses TRBV6-6 with TRBJ1-2; no reliable D call. Sequencing was carried out using peripheral blood or thyroid tissue (not recorded which). This TCR came from a woman younger than 45 with Graves' hyperthyroidism. CDR3 DNA sequence: TGTGTCGCCGAGCTCTGGTCCCTTAACTATGGCTACACCTTC. It specifies CVAELWSLNYGYTF.